This entry features one T cell receptor beta chain sequence. V dropped 4 bases and J dropped 0 bases, with 13 bases sitting between them. CDR1 is SGHDT and CDR2 is YYEEEE in the germline V gene. The CDR3 spans 16 residues. These data are taken from a study of Ad26.COV2.S vaccination and SARS-CoV-2 variants. Treatment denoted: about 20 received Ad26.COV2.S at low or high dose, single or two shots; 5 received placebo; per-sample allocation not given. It was on day 63 after the first vaccine or placebo injection that samples were taken. Sequencing used immunoSEQ multiplex PCR; TCRdb keeps in-frame clones, though not all of them. The sample lists some 520,000 clones; 87% were seen once.

The sequence was collected from a person aged 18-60 years who received the Ad26.COV2.S COVID-19 vaccine or a placebo. This specimen consisted of peripheral blood, obtained in a trial of Ad26.COV2.S vaccine versus placebo. The chain uses TRBV5-6 and TRBJ1-4, with D maybe TRBD1 (5 bases). The CDR3: CASSSRDRATNEKLFF. CDR3 nucleotide sequence: TGTGCCAGCAGCAGCCGGGACCGTGCAACTAATGAAAAACTGTTTTTT.